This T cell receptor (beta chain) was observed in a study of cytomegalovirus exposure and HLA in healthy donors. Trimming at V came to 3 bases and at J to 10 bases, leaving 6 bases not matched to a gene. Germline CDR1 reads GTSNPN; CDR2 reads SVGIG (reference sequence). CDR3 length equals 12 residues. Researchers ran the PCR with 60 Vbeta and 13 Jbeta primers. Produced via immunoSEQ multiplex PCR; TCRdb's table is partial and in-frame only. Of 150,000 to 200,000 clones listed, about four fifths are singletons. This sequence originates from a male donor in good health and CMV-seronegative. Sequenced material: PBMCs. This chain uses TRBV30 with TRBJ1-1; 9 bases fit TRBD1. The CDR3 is CAWSGTGGPAFF. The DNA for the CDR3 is TGTGCCTGGAGCGGCACAGGGGGCCCAGCTTTCTTT.